The TCR beta chain described here comes from a study of T cells in Graves' hyperthyroidism and ophthalmopathy. The TCR beta CDR3 regions underwent amplification using RNA transcripts as the source. Using the HTBI primer set, a first-round RT-PCR was run on the TCR CDR3. One entry per CDR3 protein, called by TCRdb with MiXCR from the multiplex PCR reads. The sample holds approximately 640,000 distinct CDR3 sequences, nearly 45% seen once. What was sequenced was peripheral blood or thyroid tissue (not recorded which). The clonotype comes from an adult man with Graves' disease, either hyperthyroidism or ophthalmopathy (not recorded which).

The CDR3: CASSPGTGVGTEAFF. Written as DNA, the CDR3 is TGTGCCAGCAGCCCTGGTACAGGGGTTGGAACTGAAGCTTTCTTT. This rearrangement joins TRBV7-8 to TRBJ1-1, with 7 bases lining up with TRBD1. The CDR3 covers 15 residues. V trimming: 5 bases; J trimming: 5 bases; junction bases outside the gene matches: 11. CDR1 and CDR2 from the germline V gene are SGHVS and FQNEAQ. The whole variable domain, remainder taken from reference TRBV7-8 and TRBJ1-1, is GAGVSQSPRYKVAKRGQDVALRCDPISGHVSLFWYQQALGQGPEFLTYFQNEAQLDKSGLPSDRFFAERPEGSVSTLKIQRTQQEDSAVYLCASSPGTGVGTEAFFGQGTRLTVV.